This T cell receptor (beta chain) was documented in a study of shared clonotypes between healthy human individuals. Study at large: Three plates each covered CD4 naive and memory; CD8 naive two, CD8 memory one.

Assay: immunoSEQ multiplex PCR; the TCRdb copy retains only in-frame clones and omits some. The sample holds 2,500,000 or so clones; roughly 90% are singletons and the top ten take around 0.38%. The receptor was isolated from a man between 18 and 29 years old in good health. Some clones in this sample may be carry-over from other donors' samples. The sequencing sample was made of naive CD4+ T cells from PBMCs. Indicated subset: CD45RA+ positively selected.

In DNA form, the CDR3 reads TGCGCCAGCAGCTTGGAGACCCAGTACTTC. Translation gives CASSLETQYF. The chain employs TRBV5-1 and TRBJ2-5; D is unresolved. The germline V gene has CDR1 SGHRS and CDR2 YFSETQ. This CDR3 is 10 amino acids long. V lost 0 bases and J 6 bases, leaving 0 bases between the germline ends. Full variable domain (missing parts from reference TRBV5-1 and TRBJ2-5): KAGVTQTPRYLIKTRGQQVTLSCSPISGHRSVSWYQQTPGQGLQFLFEYFSETQRNKGNFPGRFSGRQFSNSRSEMNVSTLELGDSALYLCASSLETQYFGPGTRLLVL.